The rows below give T cell receptor beta chains drawn from one sample of a study of blood T cell repertoires in COVID-19. TCRdb's copy holds only in-frame clones and misses some; the assay was immunoSEQ multiplex PCR. The sample yields some 58,000 clones, just over 85% seen once. The specimen was peripheral blood. These receptors all come from a man between 40 and 49 years old with acute or convalescent COVID-19. Both conserved end residues are part of each CDR3. Fields, in order: V gene, J gene, clone size, D gene, CDR3 DNA, CDR3 protein. A D gene is named only where the DNA matches it firmly. Clone size, where shown, is once, few, many, or a class for clones that have expanded.

TRBV10-3	TRBJ1-6	-	-	TGTGCCATCTCCGAGGGTGGTGATTCACCCCTCCACTTT	CAISEGGDSPLHF
TRBV6-5	TRBJ2-1	-	TRBD1	TGTGCCAGCAGCCGGGACAGTACCTACAATGAGCAGTTCTTC	CASSRDSTYNEQFF
TRBV10-2	TRBJ1-5	-	-	TGCGCCAGCAGGGAAAACAGGGCGAGCAATCAGCCCCAGCATTTT	CASRENRASNQPQHF
TRBV21-1	TRBJ1-2	once	-	TGTGCCAGCAGCAAAGCGTCATTTCCCCGGGACTCTCCCGTGGATGGCTACACCTTC	CASSKASFPRDSPVDGYTF
TRBV12-3/TRBV12-4	TRBJ1-5	-	-	TGTGCCAGCAGTCCTTTGAGCAATCAGCCCCAGCATTTT	CASSPLSNQPQHF
TRBV29-1	TRBJ2-5	-	TRBD1	TGCAGCGTTGTGACAGGGGGGGAGACCCAGTACTTC	CSVVTGGETQYF
TRBV14	TRBJ2-7	-	TRBD2	TGTGCCAGCAGCCAAGTGGGAGGGCGCGAGCAGTACTTC	CASSQVGGREQYF
TRBV30	TRBJ1-6	-	TRBD1	TGTGCCTGGAGTGCGACAGGGGGCCGTAATTCACCCCTCCACTTT	CAWSATGGRNSPLHF
TRBV6-5	TRBJ1-2	-	-	TGTGCCAGCAAGACGCGGACGGACTATAACTATGGCTACACCTTC	CASKTRTDYNYGYTF
TRBV4-1	TRBJ1-1	-	TRBD1	TGCGCCAGCAGCCAAGGACAGGGGAACACTGAAGCTTTCTTT	CASSQGQGNTEAFF
TRBV5-8	TRBJ1-6	-	-	TGTGCCAGCAGCAACAGGGCTAATTCACCCCTCCACTTT	CASSNRANSPLHF
TRBV5-4	TRBJ2-3	-	TRBD2	TGTGCCAGCAGCCACCGGACTAGCGGGGGCACAGATACGCAGTATTTT	CASSHRTSGGTDTQYF
TRBV10-3	TRBJ2-7	-	-	TGTGCCATCAGTGAGAGCCGGGGGAGCTCCTACGAGCAGTACTTC	CAISESRGSSYEQYF
TRBV5-1	TRBJ1-1	few	-	TGCGCCAGCAGCTTGGACCTAGGGGCTATGAGTCAAGCTTTCTTT	CASSLDLGAMSQAFF
TRBV10-2	TRBJ2-1	once	TRBD2	TGCGCCAGCAGTGACCCGGCGCTAGCGGGGGGCCCCAATGAGCAGTTCTTC	CASSDPALAGGPNEQFF
TRBV3-1/TRBV3-2	TRBJ2-5	few	TRBD2	TGTGCCAGCAGTCACACACTAGCGGGGGGGCCAAAGACCCAGTACTTC	CASSHTLAGGPKTQYF
TRBV3-1/TRBV3-2	TRBJ2-7	-	TRBD1	TGTGCCAGCAGCCTGAAGGACAGGGGCGCCTACGAGCAGTACTTC	CASSLKDRGAYEQYF
TRBV6-5	TRBJ1-2	-	-	TGTGCCAGCACCCATCCTAGGGGGGGCGACTATGGCTACACCTTC	CASTHPRGGDYGYTF
TRBV28	TRBJ2-7	-	-	TGTGCCAGCAGTACTGAGGTTAGGGGGGGCCTCTGGGTGGACGAGCAGTACTTC	CASSTEVRGGLWVDEQYF
TRBV11-2	TRBJ2-6	-	-	TGTGCCAGCAGCTTAGGTCACTCTGGGGCCAACGTCCTGACTTTC	CASSLGHSGANVLTF
TRBV11-3	TRBJ2-5	-	-	TGTGCCAGCAGCTTCCCAGGGGAGACCCAGTACTTC	CASSFPGETQYF
TRBV7-3	TRBJ2-3	-	-	TGTGCCAGCAGCTCCCCCGGGGATACGCAGTATTTT	CASSSPGDTQYF
TRBV30	TRBJ1-5	-	TRBD1	TGTGCCTGGAGTGGGACAGGGGCGGGTCAGCCCCAGCATTTT	CAWSGTGAGQPQHF
TRBV7-2	TRBJ1-3	-	-	TGTGCCAGCAGCTTAGGGGTTGTGACAGCCTCTGGAAACACCATATATTTT	CASSLGVVTASGNTIYF
TRBV5-4	TRBJ2-1	-	TRBD2	TGTGCCAGCAGCATAGGGACTAGCGGGGGTTACAATGAGCAGTTCTTC	CASSIGTSGGYNEQFF
TRBV20-1	TRBJ2-7	-	TRBD2	TGCAGTGCTAGTAGTCTGGGACTACCCTACGAGCAGTACTTC	CSASSLGLPYEQYF
TRBV19	TRBJ2-3	-	TRBD2	TGTGCCAGTACCCTCCAGCGGGGGGATACGCAGTATTTT	CASTLQRGDTQYF